Each of the 29 T cell receptor beta chains below was sequenced from the same sample in a study of control samples from healthy donors and cancer patients (dated by TCRdb to 2018 to 2020). The library relied on the immunoSEQ multiplex PCR assay. TCRdb stores this immuneACCESS table with in-frame sequences only. Part of the clones is absent; in the studies checked, under half of the shortfall reflects unresolved V genes, and no reason is known for the rest. This sample comprises some 100,000 clones, roughly 90% of them detected only once. The top ten hold around 3% of the sample. The sample consisted of blood. Receptors originate from a human donor in good health. The donor label of this sample is uncertain.

This chain joins TRBV5-1 and TRBJ2-1; D gene unclear. The ends were cut back, 2 bases at V and 9 bases at J, with 18 bases in the middle. The CDR3 is made up of 15 amino acids. Germline V CDR1 and CDR2: SGHRS, YFSETQ. The CDR3 bases are TGCGCCAGCAGCTTAGACGGGTGGCGTCCAGGTGAGCAGTTCTTC. This gives the protein CASSLDGWRPGEQFF.

V gene TRBV6-4 combines with J gene TRBJ1-2, with no clear D. Germline assignment: CDR1 MRHNA and CDR2 SNTAGT. The CDR3 has 13 amino acids. The V end lost 4 bases, the J end lost 7 bases, and 13 bases lay between the germline ends. In DNA form, the CDR3 reads TGTGCCAGCAGTGGCGATGACTCAGGTGGCTACACCTTC. Translated: CASSGDDSGGYTF.

The chain has TRBV10-3 and TRBJ1-1; D call uncertain. Germline CDR1 is ENHRY and CDR2 is SYGVKD. Trimming left V 10 bases short and J 1 base short, with 22 bases between. The CDR3 covers 16 residues. The CDR3 region has the DNA TGTGCCACTACTCACCCCGGTGGACGGTCGAACACTGAAGCTTTCTTT. Encoded protein: CATTHPGGRSNTEAFF.

The chain uses TRBV5-5 and TRBJ2-5, with D perhaps TRBD1 (5 bases). This CDR3 region has 15 residues. The V end was cut by 0 bases, the J end by 5 bases, with 14 bases between. CDR1 and CDR2 (germline): SGHKS, YYEKEE (reference sequence). The CDR3, as DNA: TGTGCCAGCAGCTTGGATCCAGGGTCGGTCGAGACCCAGTACTTC. Its translation is CASSLDPGSVETQYF.

The chain joins TRBV3-1 (or the pseudogene TRBV3-2) to TRBJ1-2, with 7 positions matching TRBD1. Unmatched junction bases numbered 4, after V lost 2 bases and J lost 4 bases. Germline CDR1 LGHDT, CDR2 YNNKEL (reference sequence). The length of the CDR3 is 14 residues. CDR3 sequence: CASSQRGLAYGYTF. CDR3 nucleotides: TGTGCCAGCAGCCAAAGGGGGCTGGCCTATGGCTACACCTTC.

This sequence joins TRBV7-2 and TRBJ2-1; no reliable D call. Trimming cost V 4 bases and J 5 bases, with 3 bases left between them. Germline-derived CDR1 and CDR2 are SGHTA and FQGNSA. The CDR3 totals 11 residues. CDR3 sequence (DNA): TGTGCCAGCAGCTACCACAATGAGCAGTTCTTC. It translates to CASSYHNEQFF.

The V gene is TRBV13, the J gene TRBJ2-1; 10 bases line up with TRBD2. The CDR3 sequence is 19 residues long. Germline CDR1 and CDR2: PRHDT and FYEKMQ (reference sequence). Trimming removed 5 bases from V and 8 bases from J; junction bases left unmatched: 21. CDR3: CASSLRGSGGASGFDEQFF. CDR3 nucleotides: TGTGCCAGCAGCCTAAGAGGAAGCGGGGGGGCGTCTGGTTTCGATGAGCAGTTCTTC.

A remark on this clone: The same CDR3 arises from other DNA sequences in this sample as well. The chain uses TRBV15 and TRBJ1-5; D is perhaps TRBD1 (5 bases). Germline-derived CDR1 and CDR2 are LNHNV and YYDKDF (reference sequence). The CDR3 runs to 17 residues. V gave up 1 base and J gave up 4 bases, with 17 bases separating them. The CDR3 protein is CATSRVAGSQWNQPQHF. As DNA, the CDR3 is TGTGCCACCAGCAGAGTGGCAGGGAGCCAGTGGAATCAGCCCCAGCATTTT.

The rearrangement links TRBV6-5 to TRBJ2-5; TRBD1 matches at 9 bases. V trimming: 6 bases; J trimming: 4 bases; junction bases outside the gene matches: 9. This CDR3 is built from 15 residues. Germline CDR1 reads MNHEY; CDR2 reads SVGAGI. In nucleotides, the CDR3 is TGTGCCAGCAGACACCGGACAGGGGATCGAGAGACCCAGTACTTC. Translated: CASRHRTGDRETQYF.

The rearrangement links TRBV9 to TRBJ2-3; no clear D gene. Germline assignment: CDR1 SGDLS and CDR2 YYNGEE. The V gene lost 0 bases and the J gene lost 2 bases, with 7 bases spanning the gap. The CDR3 extends over 14 amino acids. In DNA form, the CDR3 reads TGTGCCAGCAGCGTAGGACCATCCACAGATACGCAGTATTTT. Translated: CASSVGPSTDTQYF.

The V gene is TRBV25-1, the J gene TRBJ2-3; D gene uncertain. With 5 bases removed from V and 6 bases from J, the gap between germline ends came to 12 bases. The CDR3 sequence is 13 residues long. The germline gives CDR1 MGHDK, CDR2 SYGVNS. CDR3 in DNA: TGTGCCAGCAGTTCCGCAAGCGTGGATACGCAGTATTTT. It yields the protein CASSSASVDTQYF. The complete variable domain, with remaining parts taken from reference TRBV25-1 and TRBJ2-3, reads EADIYQTPRYLVIGTGKKITLECSQTMGHDKMYWYQQDPGMELHLIHYSYGVNSTEKGDLSSESTVSRIRTEHFPLTLESARPSHTSQYLCASSSASVDTQYFGPGTRLTVL.

The rearrangement links TRBV10-3 to TRBJ1-5, with a possible D match to TRBD1 (5 bases). Germline lookup yields CDR1 ENHRY and CDR2 SYGVKD. V was cut by 4 bases and J by 1 base, with 17 bases left in between. The CDR3 length is 17 residues. CDR3 residues: CAISVDRGPGSNQPQHF. CDR3 nucleotide sequence: TGTGCCATCAGTGTTGATCGGGGCCCGGGGAGCAATCAGCCCCAGCATTTT.

The sample holds one count of this clone. The chain is built from TRBV6-1 and TRBJ1-3; D remains unclear. V gave up 1 base and J gave up 0 bases, with 4 bases separating them. Per germline, CDR1 MNHNS and CDR2 SASEGT. The CDR3 runs to 14 residues. The CDR3: CASSEVVSGNTIYF. The DNA for the CDR3 is TGTGCCAGCAGTGAAGTGGTCTCTGGAAACACCATATATTTT.

The chain carries TRBV6-2 or TRBV6-3 and TRBJ1-5; TRBD1 is a possible D gene (6 bases). The CDR3 is made up of 15 amino acids. Germline assignment: CDR1 MNHEY and CDR2 SVGEGT. Trimming cost V 2 bases and J 3 bases, with 11 bases left between them. The DNA of the CDR3 is TGTGCCAGCAGTTACGCGGGACAATTCAATCAGCCCCAGCATTTT. Translated: CASSYAGQFNQPQHF.

The rearrangement links TRBV7-9 to TRBJ2-1; D is possibly TRBD1 (5 bases). The CDR3 loop spans 15 amino acids. The germline V and J ends were trimmed by 3 bases and 5 bases, with 14 bases remaining between them. The germline CDR1 and CDR2 sequences are SEHNR and FQNEAQ (reference sequence). CDR3 coding DNA: TGTGCCAGCAGCTTCATTCCCGACAGAGACAATGAGCAGTTCTTC. Translation gives CASSFIPDRDNEQFF.

A single count supports this clone. This chain uses TRBV7-8 with TRBJ2-2; tentatively, D is TRBD2 (6 bases). Germline V gene sequence: CDR1 SGHVS, CDR2 FQNEAQ. The CDR3 length is 15 residues. The germline V and J ends were trimmed by 7 bases and 6 bases, with 18 bases remaining between them. CDR3 bases: TGTGCCAGCACTATGACCGCGGGGTCGCCCGGGGAGCTGTTTTTT. This codes for CASTMTAGSPGELFF.

As DNA, the CDR3 is TGCGCCAGCAGCTTGGGATTAGGCGGCAGGGAAGAGACCCAGTACTTC. Its protein product is CASSLGLGGREETQYF. The genes are TRBV5-1 and TRBJ2-5; D perhaps matches TRBD1 (5 bases). Germline assignment: CDR1 SGHRS and CDR2 YFSETQ. Trimming left V 0 bases short and J 3 bases short, with 15 bases between. The CDR3 runs 16 residues.

The CDR3 DNA follows: TGCGCCAGCAGCAGCGGACAGGTTAGCTCTGGGGCCAACGTCCTGACTTTC. It codes for CASSSGQVSSGANVLTF. This chain connects TRBV5-1 to TRBJ2-6, with TRBD1 identical over 7 bases. The CDR3 runs 17 residues. Germline V lookup: CDR1 SGHRS, CDR2 YFSETQ. J gave up 0 bases and V 4 bases, and 7 bases lay outside the gene matches.

The chain uses TRBV5-6 and TRBJ1-4; D is ambiguous. Germline lookup yields CDR1 SGHDT and CDR2 YYEEEE. This CDR3 has 13 amino acids. The V end lost 5 bases, the J end lost 2 bases, and 7 bases lay between the germline ends. CDR3 in DNA: TGTGCCAGCAGTTTAGGGACTAATGAAAAACTGTTTTTT. Its translation is CASSLGTNEKLFF.

This chain uses TRBV19 with TRBJ1-3, with D unclear. The V gene's germline CDR1 is LNHDA and CDR2 SQIVND (reference sequence). Between the trimmed V and J ends, which lost 4 bases and 0 bases, there was a span of 7 bases. The CDR3 has 14 amino acids. The CDR3 loop is CASSNPSSGNTIYF. The CDR3 bases are TGTGCCAGTAGTAACCCAAGCTCTGGAAACACCATATATTTT.

The chain is built from TRBV3-1 (or the pseudogene TRBV3-2) and TRBJ1-6, with 7 bases aligning to TRBD1. Looked up from germline, CDR1 is LGHDT and CDR2 is YNNKEL (reference sequence). The CDR3 spans 12 residues. The trim removed 5 bases at V and 9 bases at J, leaving 1 base unmatched. CDR3: CASSGQVSPLHF. In nucleotides, the CDR3 is TGTGCCAGCAGCGGACAGGTTTCACCCCTCCACTTT.

The rearrangement links TRBV5-8 to TRBJ2-1; D tentatively reads TRBD1 or TRBD2 (5 bases each). There are 13 residues in the CDR3. The germline V gene encodes CDR1 SGHTS and CDR2 YDEGEE. Trimming cost V 6 bases and J 3 bases, with 10 bases left between them. The CDR3 here is CASNPGGYNEQFF. CDR3 coding DNA: TGTGCCAGCAACCCTGGGGGCTACAATGAGCAGTTCTTC.

This sequence joins TRBV18 and TRBJ1-1; unclear D gene. The CDR3 covers 14 residues. The ends were cut back, 3 bases at V and 0 bases at J, with 8 bases in the middle. The V gene's germline CDR1 is KGHSH and CDR2 LQKENI. CDR3 residues: CASSPVQLNTEAFF. CDR3 DNA sequence: TGTGCCAGCTCACCCGTTCAGCTGAACACTGAAGCTTTCTTT.

The rearrangement uses TRBV5-4 and TRBJ2-1; 7 bases are shared with TRBD2. In germline, CDR1 is SGHNT, CDR2 YYREEE (reference sequence). The length of the CDR3 is 13 residues. V shed 2 bases and J 10 bases; nucleotides not matched to a gene: 6. CDR3 nucleotides: TGTGCCAGCAGCTTTTCGGGGCGGGGGGAGCAGTTCTTC. It translates to CASSFSGRGEQFF.

This chain links TRBV3-1 (or the pseudogene TRBV3-2) with TRBJ1-5, with D unclear. V lost 3 bases, J lost 5 bases, and 8 bases lay in between. The CDR3 totals 13 residues. Germline-derived CDR1 and CDR2 are LGHDT and YNNKEL (reference sequence). CDR3 sequence: CASSHLGHQPQHF. CDR3 nucleotides: TGTGCCAGCAGCCACTTGGGCCATCAGCCCCAGCATTTT.

The rearrangement uses TRBV7-9 and TRBJ1-6; 9 bases are shared with TRBD1. V was clipped by 5 bases and J by 0 bases; unmatched bases: 2. CDR3 length: 16 amino acids. CDR1 SEHNR and CDR2 FQNEAQ come from the germline V gene (reference sequence). In DNA form, the CDR3 reads TGTGCCAGCAGCCGGGACAGGGACTCCTATAATTCACCCCTCCACTTT. Translation gives CASSRDRDSYNSPLHF.

This CDR3 reads CAISEFAETQYF. CDR3 bases: TGTGCCATCAGTGAGTTTGCAGAGACCCAGTACTTC. The rearrangement uses TRBV10-3 and TRBJ2-5; no definite D call. Trimming took off 1 base at V and 4 bases at J, with 4 bases between the two ends. The CDR3 has 12 residues. Germline V lookup: CDR1 ENHRY, CDR2 SYGVKD.

V is TRBV12-3 or TRBV12-4 and J is TRBJ2-7; D gene uncertain. The CDR3 is 13 amino acids. With 7 bases removed from V and 7 bases from J, the gap between germline ends came to 17 bases. The CDR3 DNA reads as TGTGCCAGCAAAGATCCGGACGCAGAAGAGCAGTACTTC. It is translated as CASKDPDAEEQYF.

The genes are TRBV28 and TRBJ2-1; a weak D match, TRBD1 (6 bases). The V and J ends lost 4 bases and 10 bases respectively, with 20 bases between them. From germline, CDR1 is MDHEN and CDR2 SYDVKM. The CDR3 runs 15 residues. In DNA, the CDR3 is TGTGCCAGCAGTTCGGATGCCCTCGGACAGCGAGAGCAGTTCTTC. This encodes CASSSDALGQREQFF.